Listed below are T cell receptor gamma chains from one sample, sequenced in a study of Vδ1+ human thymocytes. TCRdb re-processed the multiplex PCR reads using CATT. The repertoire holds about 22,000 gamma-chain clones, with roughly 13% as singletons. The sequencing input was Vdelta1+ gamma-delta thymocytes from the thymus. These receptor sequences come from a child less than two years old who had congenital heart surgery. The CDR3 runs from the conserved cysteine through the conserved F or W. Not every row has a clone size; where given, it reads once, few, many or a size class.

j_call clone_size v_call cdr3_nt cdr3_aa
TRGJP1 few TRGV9 TGTGCCTTGTGGGAGGTGAAAGGATGGTTCAAGATATTT CALWEVKGWFKIF
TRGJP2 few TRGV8 TGTGCCACCTGGGATTTCAGTGATTGGATCAAGACGTTT CATWDFSDWIKTF
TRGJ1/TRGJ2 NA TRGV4 TGTGCCACCTGGAATGGGCAATGGGAGAAACTCTTT CATWNGQWEKLF
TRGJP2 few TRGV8 TGTGCCACCTGGGATAATTGGATCAAGACGTTT CATWDNWIKTF
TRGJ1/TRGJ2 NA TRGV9 TGTGCCTTGTGGGAGCCTATTTATTATAAGAAACTCTTT CALWEPIYYKKLF
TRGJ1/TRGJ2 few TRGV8 TGTGCCACCTGGGGGGCCAGGGATTATAAGAAACTCTTT CATWGARDYKKLF
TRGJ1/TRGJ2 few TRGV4 TGTGCCACGAACGGGGGTTATAAGAAACTCTTT CATNGGYKKLF
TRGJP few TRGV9 TGTGCCTTGTGGGGTCTGGAGTTGGGCAAAAAAATCAAGGTATTT CALWGLELGKKIKVF
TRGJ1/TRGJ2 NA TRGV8 TGTGCCACCTGGGATTATTCGAGATTCGATAAGAAACTCTTT CATWDYSRFDKKLF
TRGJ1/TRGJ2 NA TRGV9 TGTGCCTTGTGGGAGGTGCGTTTGAGTTTGACATATTATAAGAAACTCTTT CALWEVRLSLTYYKKLF
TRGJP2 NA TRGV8 TGTGCCACCTGGGATAATTCCGATAGTAGTGATTGGATCAAGACGTTT CATWDNSDSSDWIKTF
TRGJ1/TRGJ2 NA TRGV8 TGTGCCACCTGGGATAACCCTGCGGAACATTATAAGAAACTCTTT CATWDNPAEHYKKLF
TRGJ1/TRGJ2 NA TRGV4 TGTGCCACCTGGGATGGGCCGTATCATTATAAGAAACTCTTT CATWDGPYHYKKLF
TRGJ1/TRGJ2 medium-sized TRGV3 TGTGCCACCTGGGACAGGCTGGCGTTCGAGAAACTCTTT CATWDRLAFEKLF
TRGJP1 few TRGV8 TGTGCCACCTGGGATAGCCCTGGTTGGTTCAAGATATTT CATWDSPGWFKIF
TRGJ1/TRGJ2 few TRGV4 TGTGCCACCTGGGACGCGGGAGCCGATTTTTATTATAAGAAACTCTTT CATWDAGADFYYKKLF
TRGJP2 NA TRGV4 TGTGCCACCTGGGATCACATATATAGTAGTGATTGGATCAAGACGTTT CATWDHIYSSDWIKTF
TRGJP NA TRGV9 TGTGCCTTGTGGATGGGGTTGGGCAAAAAAATCAAGGTATTT CALWMGLGKKIKVF
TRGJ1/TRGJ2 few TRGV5 TGTGCCACCTGGGACAGTATTTCGAATTATTATAAGAAACTCTTT CATWDSISNYYKKLF
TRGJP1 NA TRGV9 TGTGCCTTGTGGGAGGCCCCAGGAAAAACCACTGGTTGGTTCAAGATATTT CALWEAPGKTTGWFKIF
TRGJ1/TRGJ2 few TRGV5 TGTGCCACCTGGAAAAGTATGGCCCAGAAACTCTTT CATWKSMAQKLF
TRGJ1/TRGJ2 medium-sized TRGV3 TGTGCCACCTGGGACAGGCAGAATTATTATAAGAAACTCTTT CATWDRQNYYKKLF
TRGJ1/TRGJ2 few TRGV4 TGTGCTACCTGGAATGGGCAATATTATAAGAAACTCTTT CATWNGQYYKKLF
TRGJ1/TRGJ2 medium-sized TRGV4 TGTGCCACCTGGGAAAGCTATAAGAAACTCTTT CATWESYKKLF
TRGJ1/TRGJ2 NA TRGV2 TGTGCCACCTGGGACGGTCCTACTTATTATAAGAAACTCTTT CATWDGPTYYKKLF
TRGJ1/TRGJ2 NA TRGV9 TGTGCCTTGTGGGAAAGGGGGCATTATTATAAGAAACTCTTT CALWERGHYYKKLF
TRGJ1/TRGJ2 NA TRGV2 TGTGCCACCTGGGGTGGGGGGGATTATAAGAAACTCTTT CATWGGGDYKKLF
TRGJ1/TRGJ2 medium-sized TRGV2 TGTGCCACCTGGGACGGTTATTATTATAAGAAACTCTTT CATWDGYYYKKLF
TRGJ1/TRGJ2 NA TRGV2 TGTGCCACCTGGGACGGGCAAGGGAATTATTATAAGAAACTCTTT CATWDGQGNYYKKLF
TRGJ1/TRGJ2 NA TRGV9 TGTGCCTTGTGGGAGGTTCCGACTCTATATTATAAGAAACTCTTT CALWEVPTLYYKKLF
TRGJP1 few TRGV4 TGTGCCACCTGGGCCCGTACCACTGGTTGGTTCAAGATATTT CATWARTTGWFKIF
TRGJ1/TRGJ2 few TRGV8 TGTGCCACCTGGGATCGGTCTCATTATAAGAAACTCTTT CATWDRSHYKKLF
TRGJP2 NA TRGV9 TGTGCCTTGTCTCGTTCGGCCCGCTATAGTAGTGATTGGATCAAGACGTTT CALSRSARYSSDWIKTF
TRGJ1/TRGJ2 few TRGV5 TGTGCCACCTGGGACAGGCTGTTTGGATATAAGAAACTCTTT CATWDRLFGYKKLF
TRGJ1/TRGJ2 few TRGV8 TGTGCCACCTGGGACCGCCCAGATAAGAAACTCTTT CATWDRPDKKLF
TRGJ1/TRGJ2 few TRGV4 TGTGCCACCTGGGATGGGCTCATGAAACTCTTT CATWDGLMKLF
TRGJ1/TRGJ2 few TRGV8 TGTGCCACCTGGGATACATTCCTACCCTATTATAAGAAACTCTTT CATWDTFLPYYKKLF
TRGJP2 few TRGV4 TGTGCCACCTGGGATGGCTCGAGAGGATGTAGTGATTGGATCAAGACGTTT CATWDGSRGCSDWIKTF
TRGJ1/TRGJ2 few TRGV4 TGTGCCACCGCGCGGTGGAAACTCTTT CATARWKLF
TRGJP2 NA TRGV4 TGTGCCACCTATACTAGTGATTGGATCAAGACGTTT CATYTSDWIKTF
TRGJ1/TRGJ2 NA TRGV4 TGTGCCACCTGGAATGGGCCTTGGGGTCATTATAAGAAACTCTTT CATWNGPWGHYKKLF
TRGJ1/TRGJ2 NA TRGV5 TGTGCCCCCCTGTGTTATTATAAGAAACTCTTT CAPLCYYKKLF
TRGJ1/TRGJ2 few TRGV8 TGTGCCACCTGGGATAGGCGGTGGTATAAGAAACTCTTT CATWDRRWYKKLF
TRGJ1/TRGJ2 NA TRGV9 TGTGCCTTGTGGGAGGTGGCCGTAGATTATTATAAGAAACTCTTT CALWEVAVDYYKKLF
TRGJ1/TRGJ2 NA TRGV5 TGTGCCACCTGGGACAGGGCAGACAATAAGAAACTCTTT CATWDRADNKKLF
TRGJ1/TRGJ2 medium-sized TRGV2 TGTGCCACCTGGGACGGGCCGGGGAAACTCTTT CATWDGPGKLF
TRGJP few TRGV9 TGTGCCTTGTGGGACCCTGGAAGGGAGGAGTTGGGCAAAAAAATCAAGGTATTT CALWDPGREELGKKIKVF
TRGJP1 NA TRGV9 TGCGCCTTGTGGGAGGTGTATACCACTGGTTGGTTCAAGATATTT CALWEVYTTGWFKIF
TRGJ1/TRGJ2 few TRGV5 TGTGCCACCTGGTCAGCAGGATATTATAAGAAACTCTTT CATWSAGYYKKLF
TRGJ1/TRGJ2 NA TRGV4 TGTGCCACCCAACATAAGAAACTCTTT CATQHKKLF
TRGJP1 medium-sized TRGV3 TGTGCCACCTGGGACAGGGGTTGGTTCAAGATATTT CATWDRGWFKIF
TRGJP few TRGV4 TGTGCCACCTGGAATTGTTGCGGGTTGGGCAAAAAAATCAAGGTATTT CATWNCCGLGKKIKVF
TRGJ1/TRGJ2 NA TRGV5 TGTGCCACCTGGGACAGGCTCCACTTCGGTTATAAGAAACTCTTT CATWDRLHFGYKKLF